The sequence of this TCR beta chain was determined in a study of T cells in Graves' hyperthyroidism and ophthalmopathy. This clonotype has a handful of counts. V gave up 0 bases and J gave up 3 bases, with 10 bases separating them. The germline V gene has CDR1 SNHLY and CDR2 FYNNEI. CDR3 size: 15 residues. TCR beta CDR3 region amplification was performed from RNA transcripts. An initial round of RT-PCR targeting the TCR CDR3 relied on the HTBI primer set. TCRdb passed the multiplex PCR reads through MiXCR, listing each CDR3 protein once. This sample carries a few hundred thousand distinct CDR3 sequences, 25% of them seen once, and the ten largest clones take roughly 80%.

The chain has TRBV2 and TRBJ2-3, with unresolved D. The clonotype comes from a man aged 50 or older with Graves' hyperthyroidism. The sequenced sample was blood. This CDR3 reads CASSEAVLGTDTQYF. The CDR3 DNA follows: TGTGCCAGCAGTGAAGCCGTTCTAGGGACAGATACGCAGTATTTT.